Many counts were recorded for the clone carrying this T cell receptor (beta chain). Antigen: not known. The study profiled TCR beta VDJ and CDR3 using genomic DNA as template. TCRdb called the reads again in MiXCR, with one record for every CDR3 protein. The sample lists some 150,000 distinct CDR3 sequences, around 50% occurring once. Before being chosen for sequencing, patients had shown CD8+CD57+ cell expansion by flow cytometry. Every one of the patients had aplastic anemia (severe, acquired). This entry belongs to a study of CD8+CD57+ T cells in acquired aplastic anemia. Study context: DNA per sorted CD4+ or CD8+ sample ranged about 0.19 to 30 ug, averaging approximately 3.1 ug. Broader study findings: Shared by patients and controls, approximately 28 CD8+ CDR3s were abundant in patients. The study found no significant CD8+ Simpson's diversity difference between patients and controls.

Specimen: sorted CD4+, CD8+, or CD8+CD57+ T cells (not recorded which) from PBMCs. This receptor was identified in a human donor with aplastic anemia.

The CDR3 loop is CASSYPEETQYF. The DNA of the CDR3 is TGTGCCAGCAGTTACCCGGAAGAGACCCAGTACTTC. The gene calls are TRBV6-5 and TRBJ2-5; no firm D call. Germline V CDR1 and CDR2: MNHEY, SVGAGI. The CDR3 sequence is 12 residues long. Deletions cut 2 bases from V and 3 bases from J, with 4 bases between.